The 26 T cell receptor beta chains in this list originate from one sample, sequenced in a study of blood T cells in healthy people across ages. The use of a sample-barcoded 5' primer and a J-beta primer mix characterized a second PCR of roughly 6 to 12 cycles. MiXCR, applied by TCRdb to the 5' RACE reads, yields one record per CDR3 protein. The data hold over 500,000 distinct CDR3 sequences, with around 27% observed a single time. In addition, the sample was reused for a study of T cells of mothers and their children.

Specimen: blood. Receptors were obtained from a boy between 2 and 10 years old in good health.

The chain employs TRBV20-1 and TRBJ2-7, with 7 bases fitting TRBD2. Germline V gene data show CDR1 as DFQATT and CDR2 as SNEGSKA (reference sequence). CDR3 length equals 15 residues. With V trimmed by 2 bases and J by 6 bases, 13 bases remained unmatched. The CDR3 DNA reads TGCAGTGCTAGACCGGGGGAGGGGCTGGCGCGCGAGCAGTACTTC. It yields the protein CSARPGEGLAREQYF.

This clonotype was seen only a few times. This chain joins TRBV28 and TRBJ2-5, with D tentatively TRBD2 (6 bases). Trimming left V 5 bases short and J 3 bases short, with 19 bases between. Germline V gene sequence: CDR1 MDHEN, CDR2 SYDVKM. CDR3 length: 16 residues. Here the CDR3 reads CASSPSKGSGKETQYF. CDR3 in DNA: TGTGCCAGCAGTCCATCCAAGGGTAGCGGTAAAGAGACCCAGTACTTC.

The chain links TRBV12-3 or TRBV12-4 to TRBJ2-7, with unresolved D. CDR3 size: 13 residues. Deletions cut 4 bases from V and 2 bases from J, with 9 bases between. CDR3 in DNA: TGTGCCAGCAGTTGGTCTGTCGCCTACGAGCAGTACTTC. Translated: CASSWSVAYEQYF.

The chain has TRBV6-1 and TRBJ1-2, with 8 bases aligning to TRBD1. Germline V gene sequence: CDR1 MNHNS, CDR2 SASEGT. The CDR3 has 15 residues. Trimming cost V 6 bases and J 4 bases; bases outside gene matches: 10. This CDR3 is CASRLTGESGYGYTF. CDR3 sequence (DNA): TGTGCCAGCAGGCTGACAGGGGAATCGGGCTATGGCTACACCTTC.

The chain joins TRBV7-2 to TRBJ2-5; D may be TRBD1 or TRBD2 (5 bases each). The J call may be faulty, since TRBJ2-1 better matches the DNA end. The CDR3 has 12 amino acids. Germline V gene lookup returns CDR1 SGHTA and CDR2 FQGNSA. CDR3: CASSLDGDEQFF. The CDR3 DNA follows: TGTGCCAGCAGCTTAGACGGGGACGAGCAGTTCTTC.

This clonotype was observed once. V and J are TRBV29-1 and TRBJ2-1; 9 bases match TRBD1. The DNA end is a closer match to TRBJ2-5, so the J assignment may be wrong. Germline V CDR1 and CDR2: SQVTM, ANQGSEA. The CDR3 extends over 14 amino acids. The DNA of the CDR3 is TGCAGCGTTGTCCGGGACAGGGATGGAGAGACCCAGTACTTC. Protein sequence: CSVVRDRDGETQYF.

In its sample, this clonotype was seen a few times. The chain recombines TRBV11-1 with TRBJ2-1; 8 bases agree with TRBD1. V shed 5 bases, J shed 5 bases, and the junction held 5 bases outside the gene matches. The germline V gene has CDR1 SGHAT and CDR2 FQDESV (reference sequence). The CDR3 is 14 amino acids. The CDR3 region is CASSRDRGDNEQFF. The CDR3 DNA reads as TGTGCCAGCAGCCGCGACAGGGGAGACAATGAGCAGTTCTTC.

This clonotype occurred a few times. The chain carries TRBV20-1 and TRBJ2-5; weak D call: TRBD2 (5 bases). The J call could be wrong; TRBJ2-1 is a better fit for the DNA end. This CDR3 has 15 residues. Germline V gene data show CDR1 as DFQATT and CDR2 as SNEGSKA (reference sequence). CDR3 DNA sequence: TGCAGTGCGCCAGCCCCGAGCAGCGCGGGCAATGAGCAGTTCTTC. Its protein product is CSAPAPSSAGNEQFF.

The chain recombines TRBV11-2 with TRBJ2-7; 7 bases line up with TRBD2. Germline CDR1 SGHAT, CDR2 FQNNGV. The CDR3 contains 15 residues. J was trimmed by 5 bases and V by 0 bases; bases with no gene match: 7. The CDR3 region has the DNA TGTGCCAGCAGCTTAGAGGGGGGGTTGGTCCACGAGCAGTACTTC. It yields the protein CASSLEGGLVHEQYF.

V usage is TRBV4-1 and J usage is TRBJ2-7, with D possibly matching TRBD1 (7 bases). Per germline, CDR1 MGHRA and CDR2 YSYEKL. V shed 1 base and J shed 3 bases, with 13 bases lying between them. This CDR3 has 15 residues. CDR3 nucleotide sequence: TGCGCCAGCAGCCAAGGTCAGGGGGGAGGCTACGAGCAGTACTTC. Protein product: CASSQGQGGGYEQYF.

This clonotype turned up a few times. V gene TRBV5-1 combines with J gene TRBJ2-5, with 8 nucleotides matching TRBD1. The J call is doubtful: the DNA matches TRBJ2-1 better. Germline CDR1 SGHRS, CDR2 YFSETQ. The CDR3 length is 16 residues. The CDR3 spells CASRPATGGNGNEQFF. The CDR3 DNA reads TGCGCCAGCAGACCCGCTACAGGGGGTAATGGGAATGAGCAGTTCTTC.

The J gene is TRBJ1-2, the V gene TRBV3-1; 9 nucleotides agree with TRBD1. The CDR3 runs to 15 residues. J was trimmed by 4 bases and V by 1 base; bases with no gene match: 4. Looked up from germline, CDR1 is LGHDT and CDR2 is YNNKEL (reference sequence). CDR3 in DNA: TGTGCCAGCAGCCAAGTTGCGGGACAGGGCTATGGCTACACCTTC. It translates to CASSQVAGQGYGYTF.

This rearrangement joins TRBV29-1 to TRBJ1-1; D unclear. Per the germline V gene, CDR1 is SQVTM and CDR2 is ANQGSEA. CDR3 length: 13 residues. With 2 bases removed from V and 0 bases from J, the gap between germline ends came to 7 bases. This chain's CDR3 is CSVEQIMNTEAFF. In DNA, the CDR3 is TGCAGCGTTGAACAGATCATGAACACTGAAGCTTTCTTT.

The CDR3 DNA is TGCAGCGTTGAGCTCCGGGACAGGGGCAACTATGGCTACACCTTC. Translating gives CSVELRDRGNYGYTF. V usage is TRBV29-1 and J usage is TRBJ1-2, with TRBD1 identical over 10 bases. The germline V gene has CDR1 SQVTM and CDR2 ANQGSEA. The junction had 6 bases not matched to a gene; V was cut back by 3 bases and J by 2 bases. There are 15 residues in the CDR3.

The chain employs TRBV7-9 and TRBJ2-7; TRBD2 aligns across 11 bases. This CDR3 comprises 16 residues. J lost 2 bases, V lost 4 bases, and 7 bases had no gene match. The germline CDR1 and CDR2 sequences are SEHNR and FQNEAQ (reference sequence). The DNA of the CDR3 is TGTGCCAGCAGCTCTCCGGGACTAGCGGCGACCTACGAGCAGTACTTC. Protein sequence: CASSSPGLAATYEQYF.

Many counts were recorded for this clonotype. The V gene is TRBV7-2, the J gene TRBJ2-7; 7 bases fit TRBD1. The CDR3 sequence is 13 residues long. With 4 bases clipped from V and 1 base from J, the junction kept 1 base outside the gene matches. Germline lookup yields CDR1 SGHTA and CDR2 FQGNSA. The chain's CDR3 is CASSWDSSYEQYF. The DNA for the CDR3 is TGTGCCAGCAGCTGGGACAGTTCCTACGAGCAGTACTTC.

The chain recombines TRBV19 with TRBJ2-7; D might be TRBD2 (6 bases). The V and J ends lost 5 bases and 1 base respectively, with 15 bases between them. Germline V lookup: CDR1 LNHDA, CDR2 SQIVND (reference sequence). This CDR3 contains 15 residues. This CDR3 is CASSAGLAASYEQYF. CDR3 nucleotide sequence: TGTGCCAGTAGTGCGGGGCTAGCTGCATCCTACGAGCAGTACTTC.

The V and J genes are TRBV7-9 and TRBJ2-5; D possibly uses TRBD1 or TRBD2 (5 bases each). Matching the DNA end better, TRBJ2-7 makes the J call doubtful. Germline loops: CDR1 SEHNR, CDR2 FQNEAQ (reference sequence). The CDR3 loop spans 15 amino acids. The CDR3 loop reads CASSGGSSLYYEQYF. The CDR3 coding sequence is TGTGCCAGCAGCGGGGGTTCCTCCCTTTACTACGAGCAGTACTTC.

This clonotype has only one observation. V and J are TRBV15 and TRBJ2-4, with a weak D call TRBD1 (5 bases). The CDR3 is 14 residues long. The germline V and J ends were trimmed by 5 bases and 3 bases, with 11 bases remaining between them. Germline V gene sequence: CDR1 LNHNV, CDR2 YYDKDF (reference sequence). In DNA form, the CDR3 reads TGTGCCACCAGCGGACAATGGGACAAAAACATTCAGTACTTC. Its protein is CATSGQWDKNIQYF.

This clonotype turned up a few times. This chain connects TRBV5-1 to TRBJ2-1, with TRBD2 matching over 8 bases. Germline CDR1 is SGHRS and CDR2 is YFSETQ. Germline trimming cut 3 bases from V and 2 bases from J; bases unmatched to any gene: 7. This CDR3 is built from 16 residues. Written as DNA, the CDR3 is TGCGCCAGCAGCTCCCAAGCGGGAGCTACCTACAATGAGCAGTTCTTC. It is translated as CASSSQAGATYNEQFF.

This clonotype was found a few times. The chain uses TRBV11-3 and TRBJ2-7; 7 positions match TRBD1. V gave up 4 bases and J gave up 2 bases; unmatched junction bases: 5. The CDR3 consists of 14 residues. Germline assignment: CDR1 SGHNT and CDR2 YENEEA. CDR3 residues: CASSSGTVPYEQYF. The CDR3 region has the DNA TGTGCCAGCAGCTCCGGGACAGTGCCCTACGAGCAGTACTTC. Drawing the rest from reference TRBV11-3 and TRBJ2-7, the complete variable domain is EAGVVQSPRYKIIEKKQPVAFWCNPISGHNTLYWYLQNLGQGPELLIRYENEEAVDDSQLPKDRFSAERLKGVDSTLKIQPAELGDSAVYLCASSSGTVPYEQYFGPGTRLTVT.

This clonotype was observed a handful of times. V is TRBV7-8 and J is TRBJ1-6; possibly TRBD1 for D (5 bases). The CDR3 contains 16 residues. In germline, CDR1 is SGHVS, CDR2 FQNEAQ. The V gene lost 8 bases and the J gene lost 6 bases, with 20 bases spanning the gap. Here the CDR3 reads CASGARSRASNSPLHF. DNA for the CDR3: TGTGCCAGCGGGGCGAGGAGCAGGGCGAGTAATTCACCCCTCCACTTT.

This clonotype has a handful of counts. The chain uses TRBV7-9 and TRBJ1-1, with D perhaps TRBD1 (5 bases). From germline, CDR1 is SEHNR and CDR2 FQNEAQ (reference sequence). Deletions cut 5 bases from V and 7 bases from J, with 14 bases between. This CDR3 region has 13 residues. In DNA form, the CDR3 reads TGTGCCAGCAGCCGCATGGGGGACGGTGAAGCTTTCTTT. It specifies CASSRMGDGEAFF.

This clonotype was seen a few times. V and J are TRBV10-3 and TRBJ2-3; a weak D match, TRBD2 (5 bases). CDR1 ENHRY and CDR2 SYGVKD come from the germline V gene. Trimming cost V 3 bases and J 6 bases, with 19 bases left between them. CDR3 size: 16 residues. The CDR3 reads CAISESVSGILDTQYF. As DNA, the CDR3 is TGTGCCATCAGTGAAAGTGTAAGCGGTATATTGGATACGCAGTATTTT.

This clonotype has more than one count but fewer than ten. The V gene is TRBV5-1, the J gene TRBJ2-7; D is uncertain. The germline V gene has CDR1 SGHRS and CDR2 YFSETQ. The CDR3 is 10 amino acids. The CDR3 region is CASSLFIIGV. CDR3 DNA: TGCGCCAGCAGCTTGTTTATAATCGGCGTC.

In its sample, this clonotype was seen a few times. The J gene is TRBJ1-5, the V gene TRBV7-9, with D hard to call. Trimming pared 5 bases from V and 1 base from J, leaving 9 bases between. Germline CDR1 and CDR2: SEHNR and FQNEAQ (reference sequence). The CDR3 totals 14 residues. The CDR3 loop reads CASSQSWSNQPQHF. For the CDR3, the DNA is TGTGCCAGCAGCCAGTCCTGGAGCAATCAGCCCCAGCATTTT.